This TCR beta chain comes out of a study of blood T cells in healthy people across ages. Looked up from germline, CDR1 is DFQATT and CDR2 is SNEGSKA (reference sequence). The length of the CDR3 is 14 residues. The germline V and J ends were trimmed by 5 bases and 1 base, with 15 bases remaining between them. Comment on this clonotype: Its antigen remains unknown.

A J-beta primer mix and a sample-barcoded 5' primer were used in a second PCR of about 7 to 12 cycles. TCRdb itself ran the 5' RACE reads through MiXCR, one entry per CDR3 protein. Among 850,000 to 1,100,000 distinct CDR3 sequences listed, 35% to 40% were seen once. The study recruited healthy Caucasian donors from Russia who were aged about 6 to 90. A minimum of 6 micrograms of total RNA was extracted per sample. Study-level findings and limits: Comparison with aged donors showed that long-lived donors had more naive CD4+ cells and higher diversity. TCR beta diversity, measured per million T cells, fell in a roughly linear way with age.

The chain employs TRBV20-1 and TRBJ2-7, with D perhaps being TRBD1 or TRBD2 (5 bases each). Sequenced: blood. The clonotype was recovered from a man between 18 and 35 years old in good health. The CDR3 nucleotides are TGCAGTGCTCGGGACCTAGGGGATTCCTACGAGCAGTACTTC. This encodes CSARDLGDSYEQYF.